The rows below give T cell receptor beta chains drawn from one sample of a study of blood T cell repertoires in COVID-19. Here immunoSEQ multiplex PCR was the method, and the copy in TCRdb shows in-frame clones only, minus some. The sample includes a few hundred thousand clones, around 89% seen only once; the top ten take 1.5% to 2%. The sample taken for sequencing was peripheral blood. Receptor source: a woman in her thirties with COVID-19, enrolled during active disease. Both conserved end residues are part of each CDR3. The order of the fields is D gene, clone size, J gene, V gene, CDR3 protein, CDR3 DNA. The D gene is left open where the match is weak. Rows may omit the clone size; those that give it use once, few, many or a size class.

D: TRBD2; size: few; J: TRBJ2-3; V: TRBV6-5; CDR3: CASRFLAGGSDTQYF; DNA: TGTGCCAGCAGGTTCTTAGCGGGGGGCTCAGATACGCAGTATTTT
D: .; size: .; J: TRBJ2-1; V: TRBV6-5; CDR3: CASSLQGGWSNEQFF; DNA: TGTGCCAGCAGCTTACAGGGGGGGTGGTCCAATGAGCAGTTCTTC
D: TRBD1; size: .; J: TRBJ1-2; V: TRBV6-5; CDR3: CASTTGAGYTF; DNA: TGTGCCAGCACTACAGGGGCTGGCTACACCTTC
D: TRBD1; size: .; J: TRBJ2-2; V: TRBV5-6; CDR3: CASSSPDRETGELFF; DNA: TGTGCCAGCAGCTCTCCGGACAGGGAGACCGGGGAGCTGTTTTTT
D: .; size: .; J: TRBJ1-5; V: TRBV4-3; CDR3: CASSQDPQGNQPQHF; DNA: TGCGCCAGCAGCCAAGATCCCCAGGGTAATCAGCCCCAGCATTTT
D: .; size: few; J: TRBJ2-3; V: TRBV19; CDR3: CASSPSPGLLSTDTQYF; DNA: TGTGCCAGTAGTCCCTCACCGGGACTTCTAAGCACAGATACGCAGTATTTT
D: TRBD1; size: .; J: TRBJ2-2; V: TRBV5-1; CDR3: CASSHGQDIGELFF; DNA: TGCGCCAGCAGCCACGGACAGGATATCGGGGAGCTGTTTTTT
D: TRBD1; size: .; J: TRBJ2-5; V: TRBV5-5; CDR3: CASSLVDRGRREYF; DNA: TGTGCCAGCAGCTTAGTGGACAGGGGGCGCCGTGAGTACTTC
D: .; size: .; J: TRBJ1-5; V: TRBV18; CDR3: CASSRADNSNQPQHF; DNA: TGTGCCAGCTCCCGTGCGGATAACAGCAATCAGCCCCAGCATTTT
D: .; size: few; J: TRBJ1-1; V: TRBV3-1/TRBV3-2; CDR3: CASSHRVTLAEAFF; DNA: TGTGCCAGCAGCCACAGGGTTACGCTCGCTGAAGCTTTCTTT
D: .; size: .; J: TRBJ1-1; V: TRBV4-3; CDR3: CASSQGAPGGGMNTEAFF; DNA: TGCGCCAGCAGCCAAGGGGCCCCGGGGGGTGGCATGAACACTGAAGCTTTCTTT
D: .; size: .; J: TRBJ1-2; V: TRBV28; CDR3: CASSFTRRGGYGYTF; DNA: TGTGCCAGCAGTTTTACGAGACGAGGGGGCTATGGCTACACCTTC
D: .; size: few; J: TRBJ1-3; V: TRBV6-5; CDR3: CASSYSGPGSVNTIYF; DNA: TGTGCCAGCAGTTACTCAGGACCGGGATCGGTAAACACCATATATTTT
D: TRBD1; size: once; J: TRBJ1-5; V: TRBV7-9; CDR3: CASSLDRGRDINQPQHF; DNA: TGTGCCAGCAGCTTAGACAGGGGAAGGGATATCAATCAGCCCCAGCATTTT
D: .; size: few; J: TRBJ1-1; V: TRBV11-2; CDR3: CASSSDRKGLKAFF; DNA: TGTGCCAGCAGCTCGGACAGAAAGGGTCTTAAGGCTTTCTTT
D: TRBD1; size: .; J: TRBJ1-1; V: TRBV4-1; CDR3: CASSHAGTGGTEAFF; DNA: TGCGCCAGCAGCCACGCCGGGACAGGGGGTACTGAAGCTTTCTTT
D: TRBD1; size: .; J: TRBJ1-1; V: TRBV15; CDR3: CATSRDRAGEAFF; DNA: TGTGCCACCAGCCGGGACAGGGCTGGTGAAGCTTTCTTT
D: .; size: .; J: TRBJ1-3; V: TRBV11-2; CDR3: CASSSGGLGSGNTIYF; DNA: TGTGCCAGCAGCTCCGGAGGATTGGGGTCTGGAAACACCATATATTTT
D: .; size: .; J: TRBJ1-2; V: TRBV6-5; CDR3: CASSQKGQNYGYTF; DNA: TGTGCCAGCAGCCAAAAGGGGCAAAACTATGGCTACACCTTC
D: TRBD2; size: .; J: TRBJ2-5; V: TRBV12-3/TRBV12-4; CDR3: CAIQTSGEETQYF; DNA: TGTGCCATCCAGACTAGCGGGGAAGAGACCCAGTACTTC
D: .; size: once; J: TRBJ1-2; V: TRBV6-6; CDR3: CASSYVVGGGYGYTF; DNA: TGTGCCAGCAGTTACGTCGTGGGGGGGGGTTATGGCTACACCTTC
D: .; size: once; J: TRBJ1-5; V: TRBV28; CDR3: CASSLSGNQPQHF; DNA: TGTGCCAGCAGTTTATCAGGTAATCAGCCCCAGCATTTT
D: .; size: .; J: TRBJ1-2; V: TRBV30; CDR3: CAWAGAPGGYGYTF; DNA: TGTGCCTGGGCGGGAGCCCCCGGCGGCTATGGCTACACCTTC
D: TRBD2; size: .; J: TRBJ2-1; V: TRBV15; CDR3: CATSSGGLNEQFF; DNA: TGTGCCACCAGTTCGGGGGGGCTTAATGAGCAGTTCTTC
D: TRBD1; size: .; J: TRBJ1-2; V: TRBV2; CDR3: CASRGQGNYGYTF; DNA: TGTGCCAGCAGGGGACAGGGGAACTATGGCTACACCTTC
D: .; size: once; J: TRBJ1-2; V: TRBV6-5; CDR3: CASSSTGRGYTF; DNA: TGTGCCAGCAGCTCCACAGGGCGGGGCTACACCTTC
D: .; size: once; J: TRBJ2-7; V: TRBV2; CDR3: CASSVTETYEQYF; DNA: TGTGCCAGCAGTGTAACAGAGACCTACGAGCAGTACTTC